Listed here are 30 T cell receptor beta chains from one sample, sequenced in a study of blood T cells in healthy people across ages. Next came a second PCR, run for about 6 to 12 cycles, which used a sample-barcoded 5' primer along with a J-beta primer mix. TCRdb used MiXCR to reprocess the 5' RACE reads, holding one entry per CDR3 protein. The table lists 1.5 million to 2 million distinct CDR3 sequences, roughly 32% of them singletons, with roughly 10% in the top ten. Source material: blood. Receptors were obtained from a woman in her thirties in good health.

This clonotype was counted only a few times. The chain employs TRBV7-2 and TRBJ1-4; tentatively, D is TRBD1 (6 bases). The CDR3 loop spans 14 amino acids. CDR1 and CDR2 from the germline V gene are SGHTA and FQGNSA. The V gene lost 5 bases and the J gene lost 4 bases, with 11 bases spanning the gap. The CDR3 DNA reads as TGTGCCAGCAGCAAACAGGGCCGTAATGAAAAACTGTTTTTT. As protein: CASSKQGRNEKLFF. Full variable domain (missing parts from reference TRBV7-2 and TRBJ1-4): GAGVSQSPSNKVTEKGKDVELRCDPISGHTALYWYRQSLGQGLEFLIYFQGNSAPDKSGLPSDRFSAERTGGSVSTLTIQRTQQEDSAVYLCASSKQGRNEKLFFGSGTQLSVL.

V usage is TRBV12-3 or TRBV12-4 and J usage is TRBJ2-2; 11 nucleotides agree with TRBD2. With 3 bases clipped from V and 3 bases from J, the junction kept 9 bases outside the gene matches. The CDR3 covers 18 residues. The CDR3 loop is CASSFSLAGGLYTGELFF. The CDR3, as DNA: TGTGCCAGCAGTTTTTCGCTAGCGGGAGGTCTCTACACCGGGGAGCTGTTTTTT.

The gene calls are TRBV3-1 and TRBJ2-7; D is uncertain. The CDR3 consists of 12 residues. The V gene lost 2 bases and the J gene lost 4 bases, with 6 bases spanning the gap. Germline assignment: CDR1 LGHDT and CDR2 YNNKEL (reference sequence). The CDR3 loop reads CASSQYGYEQYF. The CDR3 coding sequence is TGTGCCAGCAGCCAATATGGTTACGAGCAGTACTTC.

Concerning this clonotype itself: Germline is not matched at one junction end, which may reflect a read error. J is TRBJ2-7 and V is TRBV11-2, with 7 nucleotides matching TRBD1. The germline CDR1 and CDR2 sequences are SGHAT and FQNNGV. The CDR3 consists of 14 residues. CDR3 nucleotide sequence: TGTGCCAACAGCCCGACAGGGTTGACATACGAGCAGTACTTC. As protein: CANSPTGLTYEQYF.

The J gene is TRBJ1-1, the V gene TRBV2; D remains ambiguous. Germline-derived CDR1 and CDR2 are SNHLY and FYNNEI. The CDR3 has 11 residues. The V end lost 8 bases, the J end lost 8 bases, and 12 bases lay between the germline ends. The CDR3 loop reads CASRYGVEAFF. In DNA, the CDR3 is TGTGCCAGCCGGTATGGGGTCGAAGCTTTCTTT.

As regards this clonotype: A much larger clone sits a single nucleotide away, making a read error possible. The V gene is TRBV20-1, the J gene TRBJ2-7, with 8 bases that match TRBD2. The CDR3 has 14 amino acids. From germline, CDR1 is DFQATT and CDR2 SNEGSKA (reference sequence). V was pared by 0 bases and J by 1 base, with 2 bases of the junction left unmatched. The CDR3 DNA is TGCAGTGCTAGAGATCAGCGGGGGTCCTACGAGCAGTACTTC. Amino acid sequence: CSARDQRGSYEQYF.

This clonotype was found a few times. The J gene is TRBJ2-5, the V gene TRBV6-1; maybe TRBD2 (6 bases). V lost 4 bases, J lost 7 bases, and 19 bases lay in between. Germline CDR1 is MNHNS and CDR2 is SASEGT. This CDR3 region has 15 residues. CDR3 sequence: CASSVRRDSLGTQYF. The CDR3 nucleotides are TGTGCCAGCAGTGTCCGCCGGGACTCCTTAGGGACCCAGTACTTC.

This clonotype was detected only a few times. This rearrangement joins TRBV18 to TRBJ2-7, with no clear D. Trimming pared 3 bases from V and 4 bases from J, leaving 10 bases between. The CDR3 extends over 13 amino acids. CDR1 is KGHSH, CDR2 LQKENI, per germline. The chain's CDR3 is CASSPQESYEQYF. CDR3 DNA sequence: TGTGCCAGCTCACCCCAGGAGTCGTACGAGCAGTACTTC. Looking up the rest from reference TRBV18 and TRBJ2-7 gives the full variable domain: NAGVMQNPRHLVRRRGQEARLRCSPMKGHSHVYWYRQLPEEGLKFMVYLQKENIIDESGMPKERFSAEFPKEGPSILRIQQVVRGDSAAYFCASSPQESYEQYFGPGTRLTVT.

In its sample, this clonotype was seen a few times. The gene calls are TRBV15 and TRBJ2-7, with TRBD2 matching 8 bases. CDR1 and CDR2 (germline): LNHNV, YYDKDF (reference sequence). The CDR3 has 14 amino acids. The ends lost 5 bases at V and 5 bases at J; junction bases unmatched: 8. The CDR3 is CATSSQRGGNEQYF. The CDR3 region has the DNA TGTGCCACCAGCTCCCAACGGGGGGGCAACGAGCAGTACTTC.

The chain uses TRBV9 and TRBJ2-7; 7 nucleotides align to TRBD2. Germline loops: CDR1 SGDLS, CDR2 YYNGEE. The V segment lost 4 bases and the J segment 7 bases; nucleotides outside the gene matches: 14. The CDR3 contains 15 residues. CDR3 region: CASSSYRDYSGEQYF. DNA for the CDR3: TGTGCCAGCAGCTCCTACCGGGACTACTCGGGGGAGCAGTACTTC.

This clonotype was seen ten or more times. The chain links TRBV7-9 to TRBJ2-4, with TRBD1 identical over 8 bases. The CDR3 sequence is 17 residues long. J lost 0 bases, V lost 3 bases, and 7 bases had no gene match. Germline V gene lookup returns CDR1 SEHNR and CDR2 FQNEAQ (reference sequence). The CDR3, as DNA: TGTGCCAGCAGCTTCTCTCGAACAGGGGGAGCCAAAAACATTCAGTACTTC. Translation gives CASSFSRTGGAKNIQYF.

Only a few counts were recorded for this clonotype. For the CDR3, the DNA is TGTGCCATCAGTGGGAGGAGTTCTGGTGGAGAGGATGGCTACACCTTC. Protein product: CAISGRSSGGEDGYTF. The V call is TRBV10-3, the J call TRBJ1-2; no definite D call. V was pared by 4 bases and J by 6 bases, with 21 bases between. The CDR3 is 16 amino acids. CDR1 and CDR2 (germline): ENHRY, SYGVKD.

J is TRBJ2-3 and V is TRBV2; D call uncertain. The length of the CDR3 is 14 residues. With 5 bases removed from V and 0 bases from J, the gap between germline ends came to 9 bases. Germline V CDR1 and CDR2: SNHLY, FYNNEI. The CDR3 coding sequence is TGTGCCAGCAGTCTGGACGAAAGCACAGATACGCAGTATTTT. Translated: CASSLDESTDTQYF.

The chain joins TRBV2 to TRBJ1-5, with D unclear. V dropped 3 bases and J dropped 4 bases, with 7 bases sitting between them. Germline loops: CDR1 SNHLY, CDR2 FYNNEI. The CDR3 consists of 13 residues. The CDR3 bases are TGTGCCAGCAGTGAGATGGGGAATCAGCCCCAGCATTTT. It translates to CASSEMGNQPQHF.

This clonotype has a handful of counts. The chain joins TRBV6-1 to TRBJ2-3; no clear D gene. This CDR3 contains 14 residues. Germline CDR1 reads MNHNS; CDR2 reads SASEGT. The V and J ends lost 3 bases and 8 bases respectively, with 15 bases between them. The DNA of the CDR3 is TGTGCCAGCAGTGACTTTGTGGCCCGGAGTACGCAGTATTTT. This codes for CASSDFVARSTQYF.

This clonotype was observed at least ten times. The chain carries TRBV30 and TRBJ1-2; perhaps TRBD1 as D (6 bases). V lost 4 bases, J lost 0 bases, and 18 bases lay in between. Germline V gene lookup returns CDR1 GTSNPN and CDR2 SVGIG (reference sequence). The CDR3 sequence is 16 residues long. CDR3 protein: CAWTQRGQLSNYGYTF. For the CDR3, the DNA is TGTGCCTGGACCCAGCGTGGACAGCTGTCTAACTATGGCTACACCTTC. Filled out from reference TRBV30 and TRBJ1-2, the complete variable domain reads SQTIHQWPATLVQPVGSPLSLECTVEGTSNPNLYWYRQAAGRGLQLLFYSVGIGQISSEVPQNLSASRPQDRQFILSSKKLLLSDSGFYLCAWTQRGQLSNYGYTFGSGTRLTVV.

This chain uses TRBV6-1 with TRBJ1-5; no clear D. Germline V gives CDR1 MNHNS, CDR2 SASEGT. This CDR3 is 17 amino acids long. Trimming left V 2 bases short and J 2 bases short, with 16 bases between. CDR3 region: CASSEPPLGGRNQPQHF. The DNA of the CDR3 is TGTGCCAGCAGTGAACCCCCTTTGGGTGGGCGCAATCAGCCCCAGCATTTT.

Note on this clonotype: An end of the junction does not agree with germline; a read error may underlie this. This sequence joins TRBV9 and TRBJ2-6; 12 nucleotides match TRBD2. Germline CDR1 reads SGDLS; CDR2 reads YYNGEE. The CDR3 length is 20 residues. CDR3 region: CASSSNPLAGGPRGANVPTF. In DNA form, the CDR3 reads TGTGCCAGCAGCTCTAATCCCCTAGCGGGGGGGCCTCGTGGGGCCAACGTCCCGACTTTC.

The chain joins TRBV7-2 to TRBJ2-7, with 13 positions matching TRBD2. Germline CDR1 is SGHTA and CDR2 is FQGNSA. The CDR3 covers 17 residues. Trimming cost V 1 base and J 5 bases; bases outside gene matches: 8. The CDR3 protein is CASSLGTSGSFTHEQYF. CDR3 sequence (DNA): TGTGCCAGCAGCTTAGGGACTAGCGGGAGCTTTACCCACGAGCAGTACTTC.

With respect to this clonotype: A clone one base away is much larger, so this may be a read error. The J gene is TRBJ2-7, the V gene TRBV7-6; TRBD1 aligns across 7 bases. V lost 5 bases, J lost 0 bases, and 4 bases stayed unmatched. This CDR3 has 14 residues. The germline CDR1 and CDR2 sequences are SGHVS and FNYEAQ. CDR3 DNA: TGTGCCAGCAGCGAAGGGGACAGCTCCTACGAGCAGTACTTC. Translation: CASSEGDSSYEQYF.

V and J are TRBV6-5 and TRBJ1-5, with D hard to call. The CDR3 contains 12 residues. Germline CDR1 and CDR2: MNHEY and SVGAGI. The germline V and J ends were trimmed by 7 bases and 11 bases, with 15 bases remaining between them. The CDR3 sequence: CASMEHRGAQHF. The CDR3 DNA follows: TGTGCCAGCATGGAACATCGGGGTGCCCAGCATTTT.

The chain combines TRBV3-1 with TRBJ2-3; 13 nucleotides align to TRBD2. The CDR3 spans 17 residues. J lost 5 bases, V lost 0 bases, and 5 bases had no gene match. Per the germline V gene, CDR1 is LGHDT and CDR2 is YNNKEL (reference sequence). In DNA form, the CDR3 reads TGTGCCAGCAGCCAAGATGGGACTAGCGGGGAACTAGATACGCAGTATTTT. It is translated as CASSQDGTSGELDTQYF.

This sequence joins TRBV3-1 and TRBJ1-5; D is unclear. Deletions cut 2 bases from V and 7 bases from J, with 12 bases between. Germline CDR1 is LGHDT and CDR2 is YNNKEL (reference sequence). The CDR3 extends over 14 amino acids. In nucleotides, the CDR3 is TGTGCCAGCAGCCAAAATCCACTGCCCCAGCCCCAGCATTTT. Translation: CASSQNPLPQPQHF. Variable domain in full (rest from reference TRBV3-1 and TRBJ1-5): DTAVSQTPKYLVTQMGNDKSIKCEQNLGHDTMYWYKQDSKKFLKIMFSYNNKELIINETVPNRFSPKSPDKAHLNLHINSLELGDSAVYFCASSQNPLPQPQHFGDGTRLSIL.

Here the CDR3 DNA reads TGCGCCACCAACCCGAGCTCCTACAATGAGCAGTTCTTC. Its translation: CATNPSSYNEQFF. This chain connects TRBV10-2 to TRBJ2-1, with D hard to call. The germline V gene has CDR1 WSHSY and CDR2 SAAADI. Trimming shortened V by 10 bases and J by 0 bases, and 10 bases separated the two germline ends. This CDR3 spans 13 amino acids.

In its sample, this clonotype was seen many times. The chain carries TRBV29-1 and TRBJ2-7; the D gene is possibly TRBD1 (6 bases). CDR3 length equals 14 residues. Trimming removed 7 bases from V and 0 bases from J, with 16 bases in between. CDR1 SQVTM and CDR2 ANQGSEA come from the germline V gene. The CDR3 sequence: CSDITGPHSYEQYF. In nucleotides, the CDR3 is TGCAGCGATATTACAGGGCCCCACTCCTACGAGCAGTACTTC.

The genes are TRBV3-1 and TRBJ1-2; 11 nucleotides agree with TRBD1. Unmatched junction bases numbered 3, after V lost 2 bases and J lost 1 base. The CDR3 runs 16 residues. The germline gives CDR1 LGHDT, CDR2 YNNKEL (reference sequence). The DNA of the CDR3 is TGTGCCAGCAGCCAATGGGACAGGGGGGGTAACTATGGCTACACCTTC. This gives the protein CASSQWDRGGNYGYTF.

The CDR3, as DNA: TGTGCCAGCAGCTCCGGGACAGGGTTCGGGGAGCTGTTTTTT. Translated: CASSSGTGFGELFF. This chain links TRBV7-2 with TRBJ2-2, with 9 bases that match TRBD1. This CDR3 has 14 amino acids. The germline V gene has CDR1 SGHTA and CDR2 FQGNSA. J lost 7 bases, V lost 4 bases, and 4 bases had no gene match.

The CDR3 loop is CATQGVVGNEQFF. In DNA, the CDR3 is TGTGCCACCCAGGGGGTCGTCGGCAATGAGCAGTTCTTC. The genes are TRBV19 and TRBJ2-1; the match to TRBD1 covers 7 bases. The V segment lost 10 bases and the J segment 6 bases; nucleotides outside the gene matches: 9. The CDR3 is 13 amino acids. In germline, CDR1 is LNHDA, CDR2 SQIVND (reference sequence).

V gene TRBV6-2 or TRBV6-3 combines with J gene TRBJ2-3, with D perhaps matching TRBD2 (6 bases). Germline V gene sequence: CDR1 MNHEY, CDR2 SVGEGT. Trimming took off 2 bases at V and 6 bases at J, with 12 bases between the two ends. This CDR3 contains 14 residues. CDR3 nucleotide sequence: TGTGCCAGCAGTTACGGGCGGAGGGGCGATACGCAGTATTTT. Amino acids: CASSYGRRGDTQYF.

The chain joins TRBV7-2 to TRBJ2-7; 11 bases map to TRBD2. The end of the DNA fits TRBJ2-5 better, so the J call may be wrong. The V gene's germline CDR1 is SGHTA and CDR2 FQGNSA. This CDR3 contains 15 residues. CDR3 protein: CASRLTSGEWETQYF. As DNA, the CDR3 is TGTGCCAGCAGGCTGACTAGCGGGGAATGGGAGACCCAGTACTTC.